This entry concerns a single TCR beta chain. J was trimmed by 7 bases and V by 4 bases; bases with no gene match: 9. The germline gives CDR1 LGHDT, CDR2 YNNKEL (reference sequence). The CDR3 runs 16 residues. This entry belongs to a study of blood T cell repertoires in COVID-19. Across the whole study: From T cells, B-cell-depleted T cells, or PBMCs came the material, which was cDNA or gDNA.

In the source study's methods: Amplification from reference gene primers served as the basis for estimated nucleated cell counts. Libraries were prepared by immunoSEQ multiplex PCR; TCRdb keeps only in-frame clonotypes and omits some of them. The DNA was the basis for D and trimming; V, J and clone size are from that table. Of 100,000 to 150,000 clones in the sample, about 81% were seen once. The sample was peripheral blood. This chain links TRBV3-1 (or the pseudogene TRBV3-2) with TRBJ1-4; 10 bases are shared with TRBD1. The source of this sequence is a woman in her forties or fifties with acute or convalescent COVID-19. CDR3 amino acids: CASSLGTGELSEKLFF. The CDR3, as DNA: TGTGCCAGCAGCCTGGGGACAGGGGAACTGAGTGAAAAACTGTTTTTT.